This section outlines one T cell receptor beta chain sequence together with its context. This sample stems from a study of identical twins. Germline CDR1 is DFQATT and CDR2 is SNEGSKA (reference sequence). The CDR3 runs to 16 residues. J gave up 0 bases and V 3 bases, and 8 bases lay outside the gene matches. cDNA molecules carried unique molecular identifiers, and template switching added a universal primer site. MiXCR was run by TCRdb on the 5' RACE reads, yielding one entry per CDR3 protein. The sample holds hundreds of thousands of distinct CDR3 sequences, roughly 20% seen once. These data were likewise used in another study, on T cells expressing NK-cell markers.

The chain recombines TRBV20-1 with TRBJ2-1; TRBD2 agrees at 7 bases. The sequence was collected from a young woman in good health. The sample consisted of PBMCs. The CDR3, as DNA: TGCAGTGCTAGGAACCCTAGCGGCAGCTCCTACAATGAGCAGTTCTTC. It is translated as CSARNPSGSSYNEQFF.